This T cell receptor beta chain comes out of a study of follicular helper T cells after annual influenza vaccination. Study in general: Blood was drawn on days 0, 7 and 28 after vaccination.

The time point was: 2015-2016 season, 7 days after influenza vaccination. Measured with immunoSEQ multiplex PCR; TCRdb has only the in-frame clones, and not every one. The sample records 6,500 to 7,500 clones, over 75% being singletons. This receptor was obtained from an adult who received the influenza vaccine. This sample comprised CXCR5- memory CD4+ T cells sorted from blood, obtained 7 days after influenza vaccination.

CDR3 in amino acids: CASNKYEQYF. The CDR3, as DNA: TGTGCCAGCAACAAATACGAGCAGTACTTC. This chain connects TRBV6-5 to TRBJ2-7; no clear D. Trimming took 7 bases from V and 4 from J, leaving 5 bases between them. Germline loops: CDR1 MNHEY, CDR2 SVGAGI. The CDR3 contains 10 residues.